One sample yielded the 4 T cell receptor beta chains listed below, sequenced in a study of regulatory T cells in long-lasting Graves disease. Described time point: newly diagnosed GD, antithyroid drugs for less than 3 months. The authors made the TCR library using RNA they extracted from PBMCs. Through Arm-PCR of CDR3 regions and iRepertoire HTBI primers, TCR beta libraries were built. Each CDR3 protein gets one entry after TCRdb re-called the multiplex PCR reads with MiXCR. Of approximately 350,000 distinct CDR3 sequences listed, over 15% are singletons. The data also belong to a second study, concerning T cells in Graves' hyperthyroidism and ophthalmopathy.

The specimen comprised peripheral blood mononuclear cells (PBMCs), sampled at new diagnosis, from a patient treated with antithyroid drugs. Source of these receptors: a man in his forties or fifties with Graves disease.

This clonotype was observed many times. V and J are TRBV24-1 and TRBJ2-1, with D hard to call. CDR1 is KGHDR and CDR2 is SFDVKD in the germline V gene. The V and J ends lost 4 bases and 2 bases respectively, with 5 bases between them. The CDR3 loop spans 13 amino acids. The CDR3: CATSDSPYNEQFF. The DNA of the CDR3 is TGTGCCACCAGTGACTCACCCTACAATGAGCAGTTCTTC.

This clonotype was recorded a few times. In nucleotides, the CDR3 is TGCGCCAGCAGCGCGGGACTAGCGGAAGGTAATGAGCAGTTCTTC. It is translated as CASSAGLAEGNEQFF. This chain uses TRBV5-1 with TRBJ2-1; 11 positions agree with TRBD2. Per the germline V gene, CDR1 is SGHRS and CDR2 is YFSETQ. This CDR3 spans 15 amino acids. The V gene end was trimmed by 4 bases and the J gene end by 7 bases; junction bases not matched to a gene: 7.

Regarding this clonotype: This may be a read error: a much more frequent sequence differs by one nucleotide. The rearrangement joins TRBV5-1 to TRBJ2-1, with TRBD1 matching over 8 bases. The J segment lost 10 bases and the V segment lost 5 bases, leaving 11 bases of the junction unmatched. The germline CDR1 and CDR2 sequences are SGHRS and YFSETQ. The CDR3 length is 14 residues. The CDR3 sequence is CASRGVQGVHEQFF. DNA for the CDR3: TGCGCCAGCAGAGGAGTACAGGGGGTCCACGAGCAGTTCTTC.

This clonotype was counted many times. CDR3 in amino acids: CASSKDRGSTGELFF. Here the CDR3 DNA reads TGTGCCAGCAGTAAAGACAGGGGGAGCACCGGGGAGCTGTTTTTT. This sequence joins TRBV2 and TRBJ2-2; the match to TRBD1 covers 9 bases. Looked up from germline, CDR1 is SNHLY and CDR2 is FYNNEI. With 5 bases clipped from V and 4 bases from J, the junction kept 5 bases outside the gene matches. The CDR3 totals 15 residues.